This entry lists 19 T cell receptor beta chains sequenced from one sample in a study of T-cell memory formation after mild COVID-19. Each CDR3 protein is one row after TCRdb ran MiXCR on the 5' RACE reads. This sample has 290,000 or so distinct CDR3 sequences, with approximately 19% found just once. The sequenced material came from PBMCs or a T cell subset sorted from them (not recorded which). These receptors all stem from a man younger than 30 who had mild COVID-19 (a few samples of this study predate the infection). Cell type and time point are not known.

This clonotype has a handful of counts. This chain uses TRBV4-3 with TRBJ2-5; D possibly corresponds to TRBD1 (6 bases). The CDR3 is made up of 14 amino acids. V lost 4 bases and J lost 5, with 14 bases in between. In germline, CDR1 is LGHNA, CDR2 YSLEER. The DNA of the CDR3 is TGCGCCAGCAGCCTATACAGGGATGGGGAGACCCAGTACTTC. Translated, it gives CASSLYRDGETQYF.

The chain couples TRBV11-3 to TRBJ2-2; 7 bases line up with TRBD2. The CDR3 has 16 amino acids. V was clipped by 5 bases and J by 7 bases; unmatched bases: 13. The germline V gene encodes CDR1 SGHNT and CDR2 YENEEA. In nucleotides, the CDR3 is TGTGCCAGCAGCCCCCACCGGAGCGGGGAAGTCGGGGAGCTGTTTTTT. Its protein is CASSPHRSGEVGELFF.

The rearrangement uses TRBV7-8 and TRBJ2-2; D may be TRBD1 or TRBD2 (5 bases each). This CDR3 region has 14 residues. The germline V gene has CDR1 SGHVS and CDR2 FQNEAQ. V was clipped by 7 bases and J by 0 bases, with 9 bases between them. CDR3 DNA: TGTGCCAGCAAAAAGGGACCGAACACCGGGGAGCTGTTTTTT. Translation: CASKKGPNTGELFF.

Worth noting for this clonotype: This may come from a read error, since a much larger clone is one base off. This chain uses TRBV5-1 with TRBJ2-5, with D possibly being TRBD1 (5 bases). The CDR3 is made up of 15 amino acids. Germline values: CDR1 SGHRS, CDR2 YFSETQ. V was shortened by 4 bases and J by 2 bases, with 15 bases between the two germline ends. The CDR3 sequence: CASSQQGPLQETQYF. The DNA for the CDR3 is TGCGCCAGCAGCCAGCAGGGTCCCCTACAAGAGACCCAGTACTTC.

Comments on this clonotype: This clone may be a read error of a much larger clone one base away. The V and J genes are TRBV4-3 and TRBJ1-1; weak D call: TRBD1 (5 bases). Germline CDR1 reads LGHNA; CDR2 reads YSLEER. This CDR3 has 12 amino acids. Trimming removed 1 base from V and 7 bases from J, with 7 bases in between. CDR3: CASSQGGNEAFF. CDR3 in DNA: TGCGCCAGCAGCCAAGGGGGGAATGAAGCTTTCTTT.

This clonotype showed up many times. One end of the junction fails to match germline, which may point to a read error. The rearrangement joins TRBV12-3 or TRBV12-4 to TRBJ2-4; 7 bases agree with TRBD1. CDR3 size: 13 residues. The CDR3 DNA sequence: TGTGCCAGCAGTTTAAGGATGGGGGACAGCGCCGACTTC. Protein sequence: CASSLRMGDSADF.

This clonotype was seen a few times. The rearrangement links TRBV11-2 to TRBJ2-7; no clear D gene. The CDR3 loop spans 13 amino acids. CDR1 is SGHAT and CDR2 is FQNNGV in the germline V gene. The V end lost 0 bases, the J end lost 3 bases, and 6 bases lay between the germline ends. The CDR3 DNA sequence: TGTGCCAGCAGCTTAGAGATGTTCTACGAGCAGTACGTC. This sequence encodes CASSLEMFYEQYV.

This clonotype appeared a few times. The rearrangement joins TRBV5-1 to TRBJ2-3; 10 bases align to TRBD2. This CDR3 is built from 16 residues. The junction had 9 bases not matched to a gene; V was cut back by 5 bases and J by 3 bases. CDR1 is SGHRS, CDR2 YFSETQ, per germline. CDR3 sequence (DNA): TGCGCCAGCAGAAAGGAACCGGGACTAGCGACAGATACGCAGTATTTT. This encodes CASRKEPGLATDTQYF.

This clonotype has a count of ten or more. The V gene is TRBV12-3 or TRBV12-4, the J gene TRBJ1-1; no reliable D call. The CDR3 consists of 13 residues. Deletions cut 6 bases from V and 2 bases from J, with 10 bases between. The CDR3 loop is CASSNTRNTEAFF. DNA of the CDR3: TGTGCCAGCAGCAATACAAGAAACACTGAAGCTTTCTTT.

As for this clonotype: Relative to the germline gene, one junction end is altered; a read error may explain this. The gene calls are TRBV6-5 and TRBJ1-1, with D uncertain. The CDR3 contains 13 residues. The germline V gene has CDR1 MNHEY and CDR2 SVGAGI. The DNA of the CDR3 is TGTGCCATCAGTTACAAAGGAATCACTGAAGCTTTCTTT. It translates to CAISYKGITEAFF.

This chain uses TRBV2 with TRBJ2-1, with D uncertain. Germline V gene sequence: CDR1 SNHLY, CDR2 FYNNEI. The CDR3 runs to 14 residues. V was trimmed by 3 bases and J by 0 bases, leaving 6 bases between them. The chain's CDR3 is CASSEFSSYNEQFF. In DNA, the CDR3 is TGTGCCAGCAGTGAGTTTAGCTCCTACAATGAGCAGTTCTTC.

This rearrangement joins TRBV2 to TRBJ2-5; D is undetermined. The CDR3 loop spans 12 amino acids. Germline V gene sequence: CDR1 SNHLY, CDR2 FYNNEI. Trimming pared 3 bases from V and 5 bases from J, leaving 7 bases between. The CDR3 coding sequence is TGTGCCAGCAGTGAGAATCCGGAGACCCAGTACTTC. Protein product: CASSENPETQYF.

The V and J genes are TRBV6-5 and TRBJ2-2; no definite D call. With 8 bases removed from V and 1 base from J, the gap between germline ends came to 2 bases. CDR1 and CDR2 (germline): MNHEY, SVGAGI. This CDR3 has 11 residues. The CDR3: CASLNTGELFF. CDR3 coding DNA: TGTGCCAGCCTGAACACCGGGGAGCTGTTTTTT.

The chain carries TRBV11-2 and TRBJ2-3, with D perhaps given as TRBD1 or TRBD2 (5 bases each). Germline V lookup: CDR1 SGHAT, CDR2 FQNNGV. Trimming removed 5 bases from V and 3 bases from J, with 21 bases in between. The CDR3 is 17 residues long. CDR3 nucleotide sequence: TGTGCCAGCAGCAAACCCCGACGAGGGGCGCGTACAGATACGCAGTATTTT. It encodes CASSKPRRGARTDTQYF.

This clonotype was counted between two and nine times. The chain joins TRBV20-1 to TRBJ2-3, with TRBD2 identical over 9 bases. The CDR3 has 14 residues. V gave up 5 bases and J gave up 5 bases; unmatched junction bases: 8. The germline CDR1 and CDR2 sequences are DFQATT and SNEGSKA (reference sequence). CDR3 in amino acids: CSAGPGLAIDTQYF. CDR3 sequence (DNA): TGCAGTGCTGGGCCGGGACTAGCTATAGATACGCAGTATTTT.

In its sample, this clonotype was seen a few times. This chain uses TRBV7-9 with TRBJ2-3, with D maybe TRBD2 (6 bases). The CDR3 is 14 residues long. CDR1 is SEHNR, CDR2 FQNEAQ, per germline (reference sequence). The V end was cut by 5 bases, the J end by 5 bases, with 14 bases between. CDR3 DNA: TGTGCCAGCAGCACCCGGGGGTTGGTAGATACGCAGTATTTT. Protein: CASSTRGLVDTQYF.

This clonotype turned up a few times. The chain is built from TRBV7-2 and TRBJ1-2; 7 bases align to TRBD1. The ends lost 5 bases at V and 0 bases at J; junction bases unmatched: 9. The CDR3 extends over 16 amino acids. Germline loops: CDR1 SGHTA, CDR2 FQGNSA. The CDR3 spells CASSRPRQGTNYGYTF. DNA for the CDR3: TGTGCCAGCAGCCGGCCCAGACAGGGTACTAACTATGGCTACACCTTC.

This clonotype showed up just a few times. The DNA of the CDR3 is TGTGCCAGCAGCTTAAGTGGCGGGGAATTTCAAGAGACCCAGTACTTC. Amino acid sequence: CASSLSGGEFQETQYF. This rearrangement joins TRBV7-3 to TRBJ2-5; D might be TRBD2 (6 bases). Germline V gene lookup returns CDR1 SGHTA and CDR2 FQGTGA. V lost 1 base and J lost 2, with 14 bases in between. The CDR3 length is 16 residues.

The chain links TRBV20-1 to TRBJ1-4, with D possibly matching TRBD1 (5 bases). Trimming removed 1 base from V and 9 bases from J, with 18 bases in between. The CDR3 covers 15 residues. In germline, CDR1 is DFQATT, CDR2 SNEGSKA (reference sequence). For the CDR3, the DNA is TGCAGTGCTAGAGCGGGTACGGCGGGGGGGAAAAAACTGTTTTTT. This encodes CSARAGTAGGKKLFF.